This T cell receptor (beta chain) derives from a study of vaccination and CD4 T cells after COVID-19. The Oncomine TCR Beta short-read assay was applied to DNA of cultured CD4+ T cells. One entry per CDR3 protein, called by TCRdb with MiXCR from the PCR reads. The table has about 15,000 distinct CDR3 sequences, less than 70% seen once. Stated treatment: roughly 11-day PBMC culture with coronavirus spike peptide pools or control peptides (ViraFEST assay). The CDR3 loop spans 15 amino acids. The germline CDR1 and CDR2 sequences are LNHNV and YYDKDF (reference sequence). V was pared by 2 bases and J by 6 bases, with 4 bases of the junction left unmatched. Notes on this clonotype: Its antigen is undetermined.

This chain uses TRBV15 with TRBJ1-5, with 10 nucleotides matching TRBD1. The material sequenced was CD4+ T cells from blood, cultured in vitro. This receptor was identified in a human donor who had recovered from COVID-19. The CDR3 sequence: CATSRRDRGVQPQHF. In DNA form, the CDR3 reads TGTGCCACCAGCAGAAGGGACAGGGGTGTTCAGCCCCAGCATTTT.